The source of this T cell receptor beta chain is a study of CD8+ T cells in alopecia areata. Germline V lookup: CDR1 SGHKS, CDR2 YYEKEE (reference sequence). V lost 5 bases and J 2 bases, leaving 11 bases between the germline ends. This CDR3 comprises 14 residues. This clone came up a few times. Antigen specificity is unknown. It was cDNA, reverse transcribed from extracted RNA, that served as the sequencing template. Sequenced by immunoSEQ multiplex PCR; TCRdb stores in-frame clones only, minus some. Counted here are 100,000 to 150,000 clones, roughly two thirds occurring once; the ten biggest clones make up approximately 2.6%. Overall study findings and caveats: Lesional scalp exceeded normal scalp in clonality, especially in alopecia totalis/universalis.

This TCR derives from a human donor in good health. The chain couples TRBV5-5 to TRBJ2-1; D might be TRBD2 (6 bases). Sequencing was performed on CD4+ T cells sorted from blood. DNA of the CDR3: TGTGCCAGCAGGGTGGAGGGGACCTACAATGAGCAGTTCTTC. Protein: CASRVEGTYNEQFF. Combining the CDR3 with reference TRBV5-5 and TRBJ2-1 gives the whole variable domain DAGVTQSPTHLIKTRGQQVTLRCSPISGHKSVSWYQQVLGQGPQFIFQYYEKEERGRGNFPDRFSARQFPNYSSELNVNALLLGDSALYLCASRVEGTYNEQFFGPGTRLTVL.